Below, one T cell receptor (beta chain) is given with its context. The antigen remains unidentified. The same CDR3 can be traced to other DNA sequences in this sample. These data are taken from a study of cytomegalovirus exposure and HLA in healthy donors. The study's findings and limits: Most TCRs appeared rarely, but some public TCRs recurred in many donors. Specificity of a few CMV-associated chains for CMV antigens was verified in vitro. The authors listed about 170 TCR beta chains as cytomegalovirus-associated.

V was shortened by 1 base and J by 1 base, with 10 bases between the two germline ends. The germline CDR1 and CDR2 sequences are SGHAT and FQNNGV. The CDR3 is 16 residues long. Method: immunoSEQ multiplex PCR; TCRdb's copy keeps in-frame clones and lacks some. The sample shows 150,000 to 200,000 clones, 95% to 97% of them seen only once. The specimen was PBMCs. The TCR comes from a woman in her late teens or twenties in good health and CMV-seronegative. The chain links TRBV11-2 to TRBJ2-2; maybe TRBD2 (6 bases). The CDR3 loop is CASSLAGGKNTGELFF. The CDR3 DNA sequence: TGTGCCAGCAGCTTAGCTGGGGGGAAGAACACCGGGGAGCTGTTTTTT.